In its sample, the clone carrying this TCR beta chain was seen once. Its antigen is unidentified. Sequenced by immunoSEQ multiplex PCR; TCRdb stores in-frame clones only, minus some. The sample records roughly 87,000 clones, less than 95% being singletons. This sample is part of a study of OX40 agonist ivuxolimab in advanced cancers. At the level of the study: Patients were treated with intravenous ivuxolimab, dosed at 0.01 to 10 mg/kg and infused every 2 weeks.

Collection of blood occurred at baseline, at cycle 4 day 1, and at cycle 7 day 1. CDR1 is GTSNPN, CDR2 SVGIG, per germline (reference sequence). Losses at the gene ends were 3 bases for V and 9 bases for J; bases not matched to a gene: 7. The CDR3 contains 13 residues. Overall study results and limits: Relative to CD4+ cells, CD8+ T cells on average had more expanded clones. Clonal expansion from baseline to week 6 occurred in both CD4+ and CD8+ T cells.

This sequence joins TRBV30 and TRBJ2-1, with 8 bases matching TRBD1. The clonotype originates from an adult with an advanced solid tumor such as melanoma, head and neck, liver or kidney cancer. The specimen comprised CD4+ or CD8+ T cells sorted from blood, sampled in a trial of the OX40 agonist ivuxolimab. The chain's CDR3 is CAWSVQGGSEQFF. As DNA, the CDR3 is TGTGCCTGGAGCGTACAGGGGGGAAGTGAGCAGTTCTTC.